In its sample, the clone carrying this TCR beta chain was seen once. Its antigen remains unknown. The V end lost 3 bases, the J end lost 6 bases, and 15 bases lay between the germline ends. This CDR3 comprises 14 residues. Germline V gene sequence: CDR1 SEHNR, CDR2 FQNEAQ (reference sequence). Profiled with immunoSEQ multiplex PCR; TCRdb holds only in-frame clones, not every one. The repertoire holds under 150,000 clones, with 85% to 95% as singletons. The source of the sample is a study of T cell responses to AZD1222 COVID-19 vaccine. The study's findings and limits: At study baseline, merely six AZD1222 recipients were seropositive. The sample set comprised mostly white British donors with more females, and clonal diversity was possibly underestimated. Increased Spike-specific TCR breadth and depth were observed after two AZD1222 doses. Repertoire sampling was restricted to post-peak T cell response timepoints.

The receptor's source is an adult in good health. The sequencing here drew on peripheral blood, taken on day 0 of AZD1222 vaccination. The chain couples TRBV7-9 to TRBJ2-7; maybe TRBD2 (6 bases). CDR3 in DNA: TGTGCCAGCAGCTTTTCGGGTCGGAGGGGCGAGCAGTACTTC. Its translation is CASSFSGRRGEQYF.